These T cell receptor beta chains were read from a single sample in a study of blood T cells in healthy people across ages. TCRdb re-called the 5' RACE reads with MiXCR, one entry per CDR3 protein. Altogether around 1,500,000 distinct CDR3 sequences are present, 28% being singletons, with the ten largest covering about 8%. The sample was blood. Receptor source: a woman aged 25 to 39 in good health. CDR3s include the opening cysteine and the closing phenylalanine or tryptophan. The D gene is left open where the match is weak. Only part of the rows carry a size: once, few, many, or a class if the clone is expanded.

CDR3nt	CDR3aa	abundance	v_gene	d_gene	j_gene
TGTGCCAGCAGCCCGGGACAGACCCTTACCCTTTACGAGCAGTACTTC	CASSPGQTLTLYEQYF	NA	TRBV11-2	TRBD1	TRBJ2-7
TGTGCCAGCATCCTGACAGGGGGTATGGACGAGCAGTACTTC	CASILTGGMDEQYF	NA	TRBV21-1	NA	TRBJ2-7
TGTGCCAGCAGCTTGGCGGTGGGACGGGGGGCCGAGCTGTTTTTT	CASSLAVGRGAELFF	NA	TRBV5-5	NA	TRBJ2-2
TGTGCCAGCAGTTCCCCCGGGGCAGCTAAAGAGACCCAGTACTTC	CASSSPGAAKETQYF	NA	TRBV28	NA	TRBJ2-5
TGTGCCACCAGCAGAGATGGTCGGGACCTCTCTGGGGCCAACGTCCTGACTTTC	CATSRDGRDLSGANVLTF	NA	TRBV15	NA	TRBJ2-6
TGCAGCGTTGATTCACCACAGGGGCAAGCTTTCTTT	CSVDSPQGQAFF	many	TRBV29-1	TRBD1	TRBJ1-1
TGCGCCAGCAGCAGCCAGGCGGGTCAGGCTAGGGACGAGCAGTACTTC	CASSSQAGQARDEQYF	NA	TRBV5-1	NA	TRBJ2-7
TGTGCCAGCAGTTACCAGTCACGACAGAGCTCCTACGAGCAGTACTTC	CASSYQSRQSSYEQYF	few	TRBV6-6	NA	TRBJ2-7
TGCGCCAGCAGCCGGCCTGGTAGCGGGGGGGCGACAGATACGCAGTATTTT	CASSRPGSGGATDTQYF	few	TRBV5-1	TRBD2	TRBJ2-3
TGTGCCAGCAGCTCGGACTACCAAGGATACAATGAGCAGTTCTTC	CASSSDYQGYNEQFF	NA	TRBV7-2	NA	TRBJ2-1